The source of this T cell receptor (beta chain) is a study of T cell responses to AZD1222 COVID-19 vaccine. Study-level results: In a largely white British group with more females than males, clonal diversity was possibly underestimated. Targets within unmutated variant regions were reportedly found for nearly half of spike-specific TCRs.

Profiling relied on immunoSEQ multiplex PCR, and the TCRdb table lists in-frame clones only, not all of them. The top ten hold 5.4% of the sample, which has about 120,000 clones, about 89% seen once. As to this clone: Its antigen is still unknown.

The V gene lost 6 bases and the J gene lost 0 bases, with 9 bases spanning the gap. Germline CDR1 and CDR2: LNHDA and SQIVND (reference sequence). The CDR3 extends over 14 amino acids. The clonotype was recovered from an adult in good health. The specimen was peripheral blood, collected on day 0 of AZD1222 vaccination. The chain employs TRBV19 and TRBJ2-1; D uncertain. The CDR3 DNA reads TGTGCCAGTAGCTTAACAAGCTCCTACAATGAGCAGTTCTTC. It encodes CASSLTSSYNEQFF.